The TCR beta chain under discussion was sequenced for a study of radiotherapy plus CTLA-4 blockade in lung cancer. Regarding the study as a whole: Following radiotherapy plus ipilimumab, tumor-derived TCR clones expanded in the blood.

The CDR3 covers 13 residues. Trimming shortened V by 3 bases and J by 5 bases, and 8 bases separated the two germline ends. CDR1 and CDR2 (germline): SGHTA, FQGNSA. This table comes from immunoSEQ multiplex PCR, and its TCRdb copy is limited to in-frame clones, with some not included. The table lists around 91,000 clones, about 86% of them singletons. This clone was counted a single time. The antigen is unknown. The input for sequencing was peripheral blood, taken from a patient treated with radiotherapy plus ipilimumab. This TCR derives from a human donor with non-small cell lung cancer that progressed on radiotherapy plus ipilimumab. This rearrangement joins TRBV7-2 to TRBJ1-5; TRBD1 might be the D (5 bases). CDR3: CASSFTRDQPQHF. CDR3 in DNA: TGTGCCAGCAGCTTCACCAGGGATCAGCCCCAGCATTTT.